The sequence of this T cell receptor (beta chain) was determined in a study of T cell responses to AZD1222 COVID-19 vaccine. Comments on this clone: Its target is unknown.

Assay: immunoSEQ multiplex PCR; the TCRdb copy retains only in-frame clones and omits some. The sample has 100,000 to 150,000 clones; around nine tenths are singletons. Study-wide points: Spike regions recognized by vaccine-associated CD4 TCRs spanned the protein, led by 160-218 and 743-854. Donors skewed white British and female; clonal diversity was possibly underestimated.

The germline gives CDR1 LNHDA, CDR2 SQIVND (reference sequence). Deletions cut 4 bases from V and 0 bases from J, with 21 bases between. The CDR3 is 18 amino acids. This TCR was recovered from an adult who received the AZD1222 COVID-19 vaccine. The source material was peripheral blood, sampled 28 days after the second AZD1222 dose. J is TRBJ1-1 and V is TRBV19; TRBD1 might be the D (6 bases). The CDR3 protein is CASSTPLSSAGVNTEAFF. In DNA form, the CDR3 reads TGTGCCAGTAGTACCCCCCTGTCGTCGGCAGGGGTGAACACTGAAGCTTTCTTT.